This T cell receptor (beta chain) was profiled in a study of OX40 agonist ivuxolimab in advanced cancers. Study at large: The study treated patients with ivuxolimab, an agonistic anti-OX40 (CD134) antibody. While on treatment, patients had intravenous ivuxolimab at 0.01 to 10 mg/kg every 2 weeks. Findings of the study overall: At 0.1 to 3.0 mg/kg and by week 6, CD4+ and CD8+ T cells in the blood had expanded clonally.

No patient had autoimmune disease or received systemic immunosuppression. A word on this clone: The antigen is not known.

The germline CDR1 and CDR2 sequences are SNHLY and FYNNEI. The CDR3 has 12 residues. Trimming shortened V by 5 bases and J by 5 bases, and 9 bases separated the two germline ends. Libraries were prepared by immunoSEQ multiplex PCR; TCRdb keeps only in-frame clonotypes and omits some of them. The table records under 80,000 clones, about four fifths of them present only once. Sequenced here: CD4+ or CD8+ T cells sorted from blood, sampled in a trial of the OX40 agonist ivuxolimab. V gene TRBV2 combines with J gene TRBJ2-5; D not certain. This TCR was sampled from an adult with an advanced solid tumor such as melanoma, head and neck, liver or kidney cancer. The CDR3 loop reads CASSTDSETQYF. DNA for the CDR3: TGTGCCAGCAGTACAGACTCGGAGACCCAGTACTTC.